Listed below are T cell receptor beta chains from one sample, sequenced in a study of response to subunit inactivated influenza vaccine. One entry per CDR3 protein, called by TCRdb with MiXCR from the RT-PCR reads. The sample lists hundreds of thousands of distinct CDR3 sequences; 11% were seen once. These data were likewise used in another study, on T cells expressing NK-cell markers.

The material sequenced was PBMCs from blood, taken on the day of vaccination. Receptors originate from a man between 50 and 59 years old who received an inactivated influenza vaccine. The CDR3 runs from the conserved cysteine through the conserved F or W. The D gene is left open where the match is weak. Expanded clones get a size class; other rows say once, few or many, or leave the size out.

D gene: .
clone size: few
V gene: TRBV12-5
J gene: TRBJ2-1
CDR3 DNA: TGTGCTAGTGGTTTGGACACTCTTTACAATGAGCAGTTCTTC
CDR3 protein: CASGLDTLYNEQFF

D gene: TRBD2
clone size: few
V gene: TRBV24-1
J gene: TRBJ2-1
CDR3 DNA: TGTGCCACCAGTGACGGACTAGCGGATAGCTCCTACAATGAGCAGTTCTTC
CDR3 protein: CATSDGLADSSYNEQFF

D gene: TRBD1
clone size: .
V gene: TRBV6-1
J gene: TRBJ1-1
CDR3 DNA: TGTGCCAGCAGAGTCAGGGGGGGGAATACTGAAGCTTTCTTT
CDR3 protein: CASRVRGGNTEAFF

D gene: .
clone size: few
V gene: TRBV15
J gene: TRBJ2-7
CDR3 DNA: TGTGCCACCAGTAGAGAAAGCGGGTTGGGCTACGAGCAGTACTTC
CDR3 protein: CATSRESGLGYEQYF

D gene: TRBD1
clone size: .
V gene: TRBV11-2
J gene: TRBJ1-2
CDR3 DNA: TGTGCCAGCAGCTTAGAGCGGACAGGGACCGGCTACACCTTC
CDR3 protein: CASSLERTGTGYTF

D gene: TRBD1
clone size: few
V gene: TRBV11-1
J gene: TRBJ2-2
CDR3 DNA: TGTGCCAGCAGCGTGACCGGGACAGGGGTTCCGAACACCGGGGAGCTGTTTTTT
CDR3 protein: CASSVTGTGVPNTGELFF

D gene: TRBD2
clone size: .
V gene: TRBV5-1
J gene: TRBJ2-7
CDR3 DNA: TGCGCCAGCAGCTTGGCCCCTAGCGGGAGCTCGACCTACGAGCAGTACTTC
CDR3 protein: CASSLAPSGSSTYEQYF

D gene: .
clone size: many
V gene: TRBV20-1
J gene: TRBJ1-5
CDR3 DNA: TGCAGTGCTAGAGTGGCAGTCAATCAGCCCCAGCATTTT
CDR3 protein: CSARVAVNQPQHF

D gene: .
clone size: many
V gene: TRBV30
J gene: TRBJ1-4
CDR3 DNA: TGTGCCTGGAACGTGTGGGGGGAAAAACTGTTTTTT
CDR3 protein: CAWNVWGEKLFF

D gene: .
clone size: few
V gene: TRBV12-3/TRBV12-4
J gene: TRBJ2-1
CDR3 DNA: TGTGCCAGCAGTCAATACTTAAGTAATGAGCAGTTCTTC
CDR3 protein: CASSQYLSNEQFF

D gene: TRBD2
clone size: few
V gene: TRBV24-1
J gene: TRBJ2-1
CDR3 DNA: TGTGCCACCGGAAGCGGGGGGGAGCAGTTCTTC
CDR3 protein: CATGSGGEQFF

D gene: .
clone size: .
V gene: TRBV12-2
J gene: TRBJ2-7
CDR3 DNA: TGTGCAAGTCGCTCCCGACAGGATTTCTCCTACGAGCAGTACTTC
CDR3 protein: CASRSRQDFSYEQYF

D gene: .
clone size: few
V gene: TRBV5-1
J gene: TRBJ2-5
CDR3 DNA: TGCGCCAGCAGCTTGGCCGGGGCCGGTGGAGAGACCCAGTACTTC
CDR3 protein: CASSLAGAGGETQYF

D gene: TRBD2
clone size: .
V gene: TRBV11-2
J gene: TRBJ2-4
CDR3 DNA: TGTGCCAGCAGCTTAGAGTTCGGGCTTAGCGGGAGATTGGGAGCCAAAAACATTCAGTACTTC
CDR3 protein: CASSLEFGLSGRLGAKNIQYF

D gene: .
clone size: few
V gene: TRBV28
J gene: TRBJ2-1
CDR3 DNA: TGTGCCAGCAGTCCCATAGACCAATCGTTGTACGAGCAGTTCTTC
CDR3 protein: CASSPIDQSLYEQFF

D gene: TRBD2
clone size: few
V gene: TRBV6-2/TRBV6-3
J gene: TRBJ2-3
CDR3 DNA: TGTGCCAGCAGTTACCGAGAGGCTAGCGGGGACCGAGATACGCAGTATTTT
CDR3 protein: CASSYREASGDRDTQYF

D gene: TRBD1
clone size: few
V gene: TRBV3-1
J gene: TRBJ2-7
CDR3 DNA: TGTGCCAGCAGCCAAGGTTCGCTCCGGGACAGCTCCTACGAGCAGTACTTC
CDR3 protein: CASSQGSLRDSSYEQYF

D gene: .
clone size: many
V gene: TRBV12-3/TRBV12-4
J gene: TRBJ2-2
CDR3 DNA: TGTGCCAGCAGGGTTAGCAGCACCGGGGAGCTGTTTTTT
CDR3 protein: CASRVSSTGELFF

D gene: .
clone size: many
V gene: TRBV9
J gene: TRBJ2-2
CDR3 DNA: TGTGCCAGCAGCCCCATAACAGGGATTCGCACCGGGGAGCTGTTTTTT
CDR3 protein: CASSPITGIRTGELFF

D gene: .
clone size: .
V gene: TRBV29-1
J gene: TRBJ2-3
CDR3 DNA: TGCAGCGGTCGGTTTAGGCAGTTATCTAGCACAGATACGCAGTATTTT
CDR3 protein: CSGRFRQLSSTDTQYF

D gene: TRBD2
clone size: .
V gene: TRBV28
J gene: TRBJ2-3
CDR3 DNA: TGTGCCAGCGTCACTAGCGGGGGGGTCGGTACGCAGTATTTT
CDR3 protein: CASVTSGGVGTQYF

D gene: TRBD2
clone size: .
V gene: TRBV6-1
J gene: TRBJ2-7
CDR3 DNA: TGTGCCAGCAGTGGGGGAGGGTTCTTGCAATACGAGCAGTACTTC
CDR3 protein: CASSGGGFLQYEQYF

D gene: .
clone size: .
V gene: TRBV6-5
J gene: TRBJ1-1
CDR3 DNA: TGTGCCAGCAGCCGAACCCCGCGCCCGGCTTTCTTT
CDR3 protein: CASSRTPRPAFF

D gene: TRBD2
clone size: .
V gene: TRBV4-1
J gene: TRBJ2-1
CDR3 DNA: TGCGCCAGCAGGACTAGCGGGACCACCTACAATGAGCAGTTCTTC
CDR3 protein: CASRTSGTTYNEQFF

D gene: .
clone size: many
V gene: TRBV29-1
J gene: TRBJ2-2
CDR3 DNA: TGCAGCGTGGGATGGAACACCGGGGAGCTGTTTTTT
CDR3 protein: CSVGWNTGELFF

D gene: TRBD1
clone size: few
V gene: TRBV20-1
J gene: TRBJ2-1
CDR3 DNA: TGCAGTGCTAGAGGGGACAGGGGTAATATTGCGTTCTTC
CDR3 protein: CSARGDRGNIAFF

D gene: .
clone size: few
V gene: TRBV5-6
J gene: TRBJ2-7
CDR3 DNA: TGTGCCAGCAGCCGGGCCCACTACGAGCAGTACTTC
CDR3 protein: CASSRAHYEQYF

D gene: TRBD2
clone size: .
V gene: TRBV7-8
J gene: TRBJ2-3
CDR3 DNA: TGTGCCAGCAGCTCCAAGACTAGCGGCAACACAGATACGCAGTATTTT
CDR3 protein: CASSSKTSGNTDTQYF

D gene: .
clone size: .
V gene: TRBV2
J gene: TRBJ2-3
CDR3 DNA: TGTGCCGGCGCCTGGGGGGCGACAGATACGCAGTATTTT
CDR3 protein: CAGAWGATDTQYF

D gene: .
clone size: many
V gene: TRBV7-6
J gene: TRBJ2-2
CDR3 DNA: TGTGCCAGCAGCCCCGGGACACAGACCGGGGAGCTGTTTTTT
CDR3 protein: CASSPGTQTGELFF

D gene: .
clone size: many
V gene: TRBV29-1
J gene: TRBJ2-3
CDR3 DNA: TGCAGCGTTGAAATGATAGGGCGGGTCTACAGCACAGATACGCAGTATTTT
CDR3 protein: CSVEMIGRVYSTDTQYF

D gene: .
clone size: .
V gene: TRBV20-1
J gene: TRBJ2-2
CDR3 DNA: TGCAGTGCGTCCAGGGGCGGGAACACCGGGGAGCTGTTTTTT
CDR3 protein: CSASRGGNTGELFF

D gene: TRBD2
clone size: many
V gene: TRBV28
J gene: TRBJ2-7
CDR3 DNA: TGTGCCAGCAGTTTATTAGCGGGAGGGTTCATGGACGAGCAGTACTTC
CDR3 protein: CASSLLAGGFMDEQYF

D gene: .
clone size: few
V gene: TRBV12-3/TRBV12-4
J gene: TRBJ1-3
CDR3 DNA: TGTGCCAGCAGTTTTGCCTCTGGAAACACCATATATTTT
CDR3 protein: CASSFASGNTIYF

D gene: TRBD2
clone size: .
V gene: TRBV7-2
J gene: TRBJ2-3
CDR3 DNA: TGTGCCAGCAGCCCAGCGGGGACTAGCGTCCCAGATACGCAGTATTTT
CDR3 protein: CASSPAGTSVPDTQYF

D gene: TRBD2
clone size: .
V gene: TRBV20-1
J gene: TRBJ2-1
CDR3 DNA: TGCAGTGCGCCGGGACTAGCGCTTGAGCAGTTCTTC
CDR3 protein: CSAPGLALEQFF

D gene: TRBD2
clone size: few
V gene: TRBV20-1
J gene: TRBJ2-5
CDR3 DNA: TGCAGTGCTAGACCGGGACTAGCGGGCCTGAAAGAAGAGACCCAGTACTTC
CDR3 protein: CSARPGLAGLKEETQYF

D gene: .
clone size: few
V gene: TRBV5-1
J gene: TRBJ1-5
CDR3 DNA: TGCGCCAGCAGCTTGTCCGGGGCGTCTTATCAGCCCCAGCATTTT
CDR3 protein: CASSLSGASYQPQHF

D gene: TRBD1
clone size: many
V gene: TRBV16
J gene: TRBJ2-1
CDR3 DNA: TGTGCCAGCAGCCATGGGACAGGGAACAATGAGCAGTTCTTC
CDR3 protein: CASSHGTGNNEQFF

D gene: TRBD2
clone size: .
V gene: TRBV11-2
J gene: TRBJ2-3
CDR3 DNA: TGTGCCAGCAGCTCGTTAGCGGGGGCTAGCACAGATACGCAGTATTTT
CDR3 protein: CASSSLAGASTDTQYF

D gene: .
clone size: .
V gene: TRBV5-1
J gene: TRBJ1-6
CDR3 DNA: TGCGCCAGCAGCTTAGACTCGAGCTCCTATAATTCACCCCTCCACTTT
CDR3 protein: CASSLDSSSYNSPLHF

D gene: .
clone size: .
V gene: TRBV7-2
J gene: TRBJ1-5
CDR3 DNA: TGTGCCAGCAGCTTGCCACAGGGCGGTAGTAGCAATCAGCCCCAGCATTTT
CDR3 protein: CASSLPQGGSSNQPQHF

D gene: .
clone size: .
V gene: TRBV27
J gene: TRBJ1-4
CDR3 DNA: TGTGCCAGCAGTTTATTCACAGGGACTAATGAAAAACTGTTTTTT
CDR3 protein: CASSLFTGTNEKLFF

D gene: TRBD1
clone size: .
V gene: TRBV25-1
J gene: TRBJ2-7
CDR3 DNA: TGTGCCAGCAGTTCAAATTCCCCCCACAGGGGCTACGAGCAGTACTTC
CDR3 protein: CASSSNSPHRGYEQYF

D gene: TRBD1
clone size: .
V gene: TRBV29-1
J gene: TRBJ2-4
CDR3 DNA: TGCAGCGTGGGACAGGGGATGGAAAACATTCAGTACTTC
CDR3 protein: CSVGQGMENIQYF

D gene: .
clone size: many
V gene: TRBV7-2
J gene: TRBJ2-4
CDR3 DNA: TGTGCCAGCAGCCCTTCTGGGGTTGCCAAAAACATTCAGTACTTC
CDR3 protein: CASSPSGVAKNIQYF

D gene: .
clone size: .
V gene: TRBV6-5
J gene: TRBJ1-2
CDR3 DNA: TGTGCCAGCAGTTATACGGAGGCTAACTATGGCTACACCTTC
CDR3 protein: CASSYTEANYGYTF

D gene: .
clone size: few
V gene: TRBV27
J gene: TRBJ1-5
CDR3 DNA: TGTGCCAGCAGTTTCAGGAATCAGCCCCAGCATTTT
CDR3 protein: CASSFRNQPQHF

D gene: .
clone size: .
V gene: TRBV9
J gene: TRBJ1-6
CDR3 DNA: TGTGCCAGCAGCGTAGATGTAGGGCTCTATTCACCCCTCCACTTT
CDR3 protein: CASSVDVGLYSPLHF

D gene: .
clone size: few
V gene: TRBV12-3/TRBV12-4
J gene: TRBJ2-2
CDR3 DNA: TGTGCCAGCAGAGAACTAGATCCCGGGGAGCTGTTTTTT
CDR3 protein: CASRELDPGELFF

D gene: .
clone size: few
V gene: TRBV20-1
J gene: TRBJ2-1
CDR3 DNA: TGCAGTGCTAGTAAACCCTCCGATGAGCAGTTCTTC
CDR3 protein: CSASKPSDEQFF

D gene: .
clone size: few
V gene: TRBV19
J gene: TRBJ2-1
CDR3 DNA: TGTGCCAGTAGTATCTTGGGCAGGTTGGATGAGCAGTTCTTC
CDR3 protein: CASSILGRLDEQFF

D gene: .
clone size: .
V gene: TRBV12-3/TRBV12-4
J gene: TRBJ2-7
CDR3 DNA: TGTGCCAGCAGAGACTCGGGGCGCCACGAGCAGTACTTC
CDR3 protein: CASRDSGRHEQYF

D gene: .
clone size: few
V gene: TRBV7-3
J gene: TRBJ2-7
CDR3 DNA: TGTGCCAGCAGCTTAACCTCCAACGGCGAGCAGTACTTC
CDR3 protein: CASSLTSNGEQYF